The 3 T cell receptor beta chains in this list originate from one sample, sequenced in a study of OX40 agonist ivuxolimab in advanced cancers. Sequenced by immunoSEQ multiplex PCR; TCRdb stores in-frame clones only, minus some. The sample has fewer than 25,000 clones; around 90% are singletons. The material sequenced was CD4+ or CD8+ T cells sorted from blood, taken in a trial of the OX40 agonist ivuxolimab. The receptors originated from an adult with an advanced solid tumor such as melanoma, head and neck, liver or kidney cancer.

This sequence joins TRBV7-9 and TRBJ2-1; 12 bases agree with TRBD2. This CDR3 region has 19 residues. After removal of 6 bases from V and 0 bases from J, the junction contained 12 bases not matched to a gene. Germline CDR1 is SEHNR and CDR2 is FQNEAQ (reference sequence). The CDR3: CASSLTMTSGGSSYNEQFF. The CDR3 DNA sequence: TGTGCCAGCAGTCTTACAATGACTAGCGGGGGAAGCTCCTACAATGAGCAGTTCTTC.

The chain links TRBV18 to TRBJ1-5, with D possibly being TRBD1 (5 bases). Looked up from germline, CDR1 is KGHSH and CDR2 is LQKENI. The CDR3 contains 15 residues. With 2 bases removed from V and 2 bases from J, the gap between germline ends came to 10 bases. CDR3 bases: TGTGCCAGCTCACCAGAGGGGAATCGCAATCAGCCCCAGCATTTT. Translation: CASSPEGNRNQPQHF.

The chain links TRBV10-3 to TRBJ1-1; weak D call: TRBD1 (6 bases). This CDR3 spans 16 amino acids. Germline values: CDR1 ENHRY, CDR2 SYGVKD. The germline V and J ends were trimmed by 0 bases and 1 base, with 12 bases remaining between them. The CDR3 DNA reads as TGTGCCATCAGTGAGTCGGGGACAAATGCGAACACTGAAGCTTTCTTT. Encoded protein: CAISESGTNANTEAFF.